The 16 T cell receptor beta chains listed next were all sequenced from one sample in a study of blood T cell repertoires in COVID-19. Sequencing used immunoSEQ multiplex PCR; TCRdb keeps in-frame clones, though not all of them. The sample lists about 180,000 clones; around 85% were seen once. Sequences were obtained from peripheral blood. These receptors all come from a man in his fifties or sixties with active or convalescent COVID-19.

This chain connects TRBV12-3 or TRBV12-4 to TRBJ2-2; TRBD1 might be the D (6 bases). The CDR3 is made up of 13 amino acids. V dropped 8 bases and J dropped 3 bases, with 10 bases sitting between them. CDR3 loop: CASVQGYTGELFF. The DNA of the CDR3 is TGTGCCAGCGTACAGGGATACACCGGGGAGCTGTTTTTT.

This clone has only a few counts. The chain links TRBV7-2 to TRBJ2-7; perhaps TRBD1 as D (6 bases). The CDR3 is 14 residues long. V dropped 0 bases and J dropped 7 bases, with 13 bases sitting between them. CDR1 is SGHTA, CDR2 FQGNSA, per germline. DNA for the CDR3: TGTGCCAGCAGCTTAGCGGGGGCCCGGCGTGAGCAGTACTTC. Protein sequence: CASSLAGARREQYF.

The rearrangement joins TRBV7-3 to TRBJ1-5, with D unclear. The germline CDR1 and CDR2 sequences are SGHTA and FQGTGA. The CDR3 totals 11 residues. Trimming cost V 10 bases and J 0 bases, with 4 bases left between them. The CDR3 sequence is CATYSNQPQHF. In nucleotides, the CDR3 is TGTGCCACGTATAGCAATCAGCCCCAGCATTTT.

This chain connects TRBV4-1 to TRBJ1-6, with 7 positions matching TRBD1. V lost 6 bases and J lost 4; bases outside the gene matches: 6. The CDR3 runs 15 residues. Germline values: CDR1 MGHRA, CDR2 YSYEKL. In DNA form, the CDR3 reads TGCGCCAGCAGGGACGGGACAGTGTATAATTCACCCCTCCACTTT. Translation: CASRDGTVYNSPLHF.

The chain recombines TRBV5-1 with TRBJ2-7; TRBD1 matches at 7 bases. The length of the CDR3 is 16 residues. Germline V CDR1 and CDR2: SGHRS, YFSETQ. J gave up 0 bases and V 2 bases, and 8 bases lay outside the gene matches. The CDR3 region is CASSLQGTATSYEQYF. Here the CDR3 DNA reads TGCGCCAGCAGCTTACAAGGGACAGCAACCTCCTACGAGCAGTACTTC.

The chain has TRBV5-1 and TRBJ1-2; D gene unclear. The CDR3 spans 14 residues. The V gene's germline CDR1 is SGHRS and CDR2 YFSETQ. Trimming removed 0 bases from V and 4 bases from J, with 10 bases in between. DNA for the CDR3: TGCGCCAGCAGCTTGGAGGGAGTGGGCTATGGCTACACCTTC. As protein: CASSLEGVGYGYTF.

The chain combines TRBV15 with TRBJ2-7, with TRBD1 identical over 7 bases. The V gene's germline CDR1 is LNHNV and CDR2 YYDKDF (reference sequence). The junction had 7 bases not matched to a gene; V was cut back by 3 bases and J by 2 bases. This CDR3 region has 15 residues. CDR3 in amino acids: CATSSDRVGPYEQYF. Here the CDR3 DNA reads TGTGCCACCAGCAGTGACAGGGTCGGTCCCTACGAGCAGTACTTC.

This clone was detected once. This chain links TRBV18 with TRBJ2-2; 7 bases line up with TRBD2. With V trimmed by 3 bases and J by 6 bases, 10 bases remained unmatched. The CDR3 covers 16 residues. Per germline, CDR1 KGHSH and CDR2 LQKENI. The CDR3 spells CASSPTGTRESGELFF. CDR3 DNA sequence: TGTGCCAGCTCACCTACCGGGACGCGGGAGTCCGGGGAGCTGTTTTTT.

This clone was seen just once. The rearrangement links TRBV18 to TRBJ2-1; no clear D. V lost 2 bases to trimming and J lost 0 bases, with 14 bases between them. This CDR3 comprises 17 residues. Germline lookup yields CDR1 KGHSH and CDR2 LQKENI. CDR3 protein: CASSPSSRSGSYNEQFF. DNA of the CDR3: TGTGCCAGCTCACCATCTAGTCGGTCGGGCTCCTACAATGAGCAGTTCTTC.

The rearrangement uses TRBV23-1 and TRBJ2-7; D possibly corresponds to TRBD1 (6 bases). TRBV23-1 is identified as an open reading frame with a role that is uncertain. The CDR3 runs to 14 residues. V was cut by 6 bases and J by 3 bases, with 15 bases left in between. The CDR3 DNA is TGCGCCAGCAGAAAACCTCGGGACATCTACGAGCAGTACTTC. Its translation is CASRKPRDIYEQYF.

The CDR3 DNA sequence: TGTGCCAGCAGTCCTACTAGCGGGAGAGACCAAGAGACCCAGTACTTC. Its translation: CASSPTSGRDQETQYF. This rearrangement joins TRBV4-2 to TRBJ2-5, with 11 nucleotides matching TRBD2. There are 16 residues in the CDR3. Germline V gene sequence: CDR1 LGHNA, CDR2 YNFKEQ. The V gene end was trimmed by 6 bases and the J gene end by 0 bases; junction bases not matched to a gene: 6.

The chain employs TRBV7-9 and TRBJ1-1, with TRBD1 matching over 9 bases. Per the germline V gene, CDR1 is SEHNR and CDR2 is FQNEAQ (reference sequence). J was trimmed by 4 bases and V by 5 bases; bases with no gene match: 5. The CDR3 length is 14 residues. The CDR3 bases are TGTGCCAGCAGCGAAACGACAGGGGGCACTGAAGCTTTCTTT. Residues: CASSETTGGTEAFF.

The chain recombines TRBV18 with TRBJ2-1; D is possibly TRBD2 (5 bases). Germline CDR1 KGHSH, CDR2 LQKENI. The CDR3 runs 16 residues. V shed 3 bases and J shed 2 bases, with 14 bases lying between them. DNA for the CDR3: TGTGCCAGCTCACCGACGGGGATTGGGACCTACAATGAGCAGTTCTTC. Protein product: CASSPTGIGTYNEQFF.

The chain combines TRBV6-5 with TRBJ1-5; D is unclear. This CDR3 comprises 14 residues. Germline lookup yields CDR1 MNHEY and CDR2 SVGAGI. V was pared by 7 bases and J by 0 bases, with 10 bases between. DNA for the CDR3: TGTGCCAGCAAGCAGGTCCATAGCAATCAGCCCCAGCATTTT. This translates into CASKQVHSNQPQHF.

The chain joins TRBV28 to TRBJ1-5, with D possibly matching TRBD1 (6 bases). From germline, CDR1 is MDHEN and CDR2 SYDVKM. V was pared by 11 bases and J by 5 bases, with 25 bases between. CDR3 length: 16 amino acids. CDR3 sequence reads: CAVSTYTPSGDQPQHF. In DNA, the CDR3 is TGTGCCGTCTCTACTTATACACCATCAGGGGATCAGCCCCAGCATTTT.

This chain connects TRBV3-1 (or the pseudogene TRBV3-2) to TRBJ1-5; D unresolved. Trimming removed 0 bases at V and 2 bases at J, with 5 bases between. CDR1 LGHDT and CDR2 YNNKEL come from the germline V gene (reference sequence). The CDR3 extends over 14 amino acids. CDR3 region: CASSQERGNQPQHF. In DNA, the CDR3 is TGTGCCAGCAGCCAAGAGAGGGGCAATCAGCCCCAGCATTTT.